The 2 T cell receptor beta chains reported below all come from one sample, sequenced in a study of cytomegalovirus exposure and HLA in healthy donors. PCR involved 60 Vbeta and 13 Jbeta primers. Repertoires were generated with immunoSEQ multiplex PCR, while TCRdb's copy carries only in-frame clones and drops some. Of around 90,000 clones in the sample, 75% to 90% are singletons; the top ten hold 6.5% to 9%. Sequenced sample: PBMCs. The receptors originated from a man in his forties in good health and CMV-seropositive.

The chain has TRBV5-1 and TRBJ2-5; 8 nucleotides line up with TRBD1. The CDR3 is made up of 18 amino acids. Germline V CDR1 and CDR2: SGHRS, YFSETQ. V lost 0 bases, J lost 5 bases, and 15 bases stayed unmatched. The CDR3 DNA follows: TGCGCCAGCAGCTTGGAATCCCCCGCAGGGGGCGTTTATGAGACCCAGTACTTC. Residues: CASSLESPAGGVYETQYF.

The rearrangement links TRBV6-5 to TRBJ2-1; 12 bases are shared with TRBD1. This CDR3 has 15 residues. V lost 7 bases to trimming and J lost 5 bases; unmatched junction nucleotides: 6. Germline V gene sequence: CDR1 MNHEY, CDR2 SVGAGI. Here the CDR3 DNA reads TGTGCCAGCACCTGGGACAGGGGGCCGAACAATGAGCAGTTCTTC. This translates into CASTWDRGPNNEQFF.